The 17 T cell receptor beta chains below come from one sample, sequenced in a study of T cells in Graves' hyperthyroidism and ophthalmopathy. The source material, RNA transcripts, was used to amplify TCR beta CDR3 regions. Carried out on the TCR CDR3, a first-round RT-PCR used the HTBI primer set. Using its own MiXCR run on the multiplex PCR reads, TCRdb lists one record per CDR3 protein. Here the sample spans about 640,000 distinct CDR3 sequences, less than 25% being singletons. Sequencing input: blood. These receptor sequences come from a man aged 30-40 years with Graves' ophthalmopathy.

The chain recombines TRBV7-9 with TRBJ2-7, with TRBD2 as a possible D gene (5 bases). V gave up 2 bases and J gave up 2 bases, with 13 bases separating them. The CDR3 runs 15 residues. Germline V gene lookup returns CDR1 SEHNR and CDR2 FQNEAQ (reference sequence). CDR3 loop: CASSLRSGKTYEQYF. CDR3 nucleotides: TGTGCCAGCAGCTTAAGGTCGGGGAAGACCTACGAGCAGTACTTC. The full variable domain, in which reference TRBV7-9 and TRBJ2-7 provide the parts outside the CDR3, is DTGVSQNPRHKITKRGQNVTFRCDPISEHNRLYWYRQTLGQGPEFLTYFQNEAQLEKSRLLSDRFSAERPKGSFSTLEIQRTEQGDSAMYLCASSLRSGKTYEQYFGPGTRLTVT.

Only a few counts were recorded for this clonotype. The gene calls are TRBV7-9 and TRBJ2-6, with 9 nucleotides matching TRBD1. J gave up 0 bases and V 5 bases, and 11 bases lay outside the gene matches. This CDR3 is built from 19 residues. Germline assignment: CDR1 SEHNR and CDR2 FQNEAQ (reference sequence). CDR3 coding DNA: TGTGCCAGCAGCCCGTTGGGGACAGGGTTAACCTCTGGGGCCAACGTCCTGACTTTC. Protein: CASSPLGTGLTSGANVLTF. The full variable domain, rest sourced from reference TRBV7-9 and TRBJ2-6, is DTGVSQNPRHKITKRGQNVTFRCDPISEHNRLYWYRQTLGQGPEFLTYFQNEAQLEKSRLLSDRFSAERPKGSFSTLEIQRTEQGDSAMYLCASSPLGTGLTSGANVLTFGAGSRLTVL.

This clonotype came up many times. The chain carries TRBV11-2 and TRBJ1-1; unclear D gene. This CDR3 has 13 amino acids. Germline-derived CDR1 and CDR2 are SGHAT and FQNNGV. Trimming removed 5 bases from V and 0 bases from J, with 7 bases in between. CDR3 sequence: CASSDGVNTEAFF. In DNA form, the CDR3 reads TGTGCCAGCAGCGACGGTGTGAACACTGAAGCTTTCTTT.

Only a few counts were recorded for this clonotype. J is TRBJ1-6 and V is TRBV6-1; D gene ambiguous. The CDR3 has 15 amino acids. The ends were cut back, 2 bases at V and 4 bases at J, with 9 bases in the middle. Germline V lookup: CDR1 MNHNS, CDR2 SASEGT. The CDR3 coding sequence is TGTGCCAGCAGTGAACAGGCTGAGTATAATTCACCCCTCCACTTT. As protein: CASSEQAEYNSPLHF.

This chain joins TRBV24-1 and TRBJ1-4, with D uncertain. V lost 11 bases and J 8 bases, leaving 20 bases between the germline ends. The CDR3 extends over 14 amino acids. Per the germline V gene, CDR1 is KGHDR and CDR2 is SFDVKD. CDR3 protein: CAMRCGRPGEKLFF. CDR3 bases: TGTGCCATGAGATGCGGACGGCCGGGGGAAAAACTGTTTTTT.

The rearrangement links TRBV6-2 or TRBV6-3 to TRBJ2-4, with D perhaps matching TRBD2 (6 bases). CDR3 size: 15 residues. Germline V gives CDR1 MNHEY, CDR2 SVGEGT. V gave up 2 bases and J gave up 7 bases, with 15 bases separating them. The CDR3 loop is CASSYEMRGRNIQYF. The CDR3 nucleotides read TGTGCCAGCAGTTACGAGATGCGGGGAAGGAACATTCAGTACTTC.

CDR3 sequence: CAWKQKGGPDQPQHF. CDR3 sequence (DNA): TGTGCCTGGAAACAGAAGGGGGGGCCTGATCAGCCCCAGCATTTT. The gene calls are TRBV30 and TRBJ1-5; maybe TRBD1 (6 bases). V lost 4 bases to trimming and J lost 5 bases, with 18 bases between them. The CDR3 extends over 15 amino acids. Germline loops: CDR1 GTSNPN, CDR2 SVGIG (reference sequence).

The rearrangement joins TRBV7-3 to TRBJ1-1; D uncertain. Germline V gene sequence: CDR1 SGHTA, CDR2 FQGTGA. V lost 5 bases and J 0 bases, leaving 7 bases between the germline ends. The CDR3 runs to 13 residues. Written as DNA, the CDR3 is TGTGCCAGCAGCCACGGGGTGAACACTGAAGCTTTCTTT. Translating it yields CASSHGVNTEAFF.

The sample holds one count of this clonotype. The chain joins TRBV7-6 to TRBJ2-4; TRBD2 is a possible D gene (6 bases). V gave up 4 bases and J gave up 7 bases, with 14 bases separating them. The CDR3 extends over 14 amino acids. CDR1 SGHVS and CDR2 FNYEAQ come from the germline V gene. The CDR3 protein is CASSSPSGGNIQYF. In nucleotides, the CDR3 is TGTGCCAGCAGCTCCCCGTCCGGGGGTAACATTCAGTACTTC.

This clonotype was counted ten times or more. This chain uses TRBV20-1 with TRBJ2-7; D assignment may be TRBD1 or TRBD2 (5 bases each). The V end was cut by 0 bases, the J end by 0 bases, with 15 bases between. There are 16 residues in the CDR3. The V gene's germline CDR1 is DFQATT and CDR2 SNEGSKA (reference sequence). The DNA of the CDR3 is TGCAGTGCTAGAGATTGGGGGAAAAGGAGCTCCTACGAGCAGTACTTC. It is translated as CSARDWGKRSSYEQYF.

This clonotype was recorded a few times. The chain carries TRBV7-3 and TRBJ2-7; 9 bases map to TRBD1. CDR1 and CDR2 (germline): SGHTA, FQGTGA. Unmatched junction bases numbered 6, after V lost 5 bases and J lost 4 bases. The CDR3 sequence is 14 residues long. CDR3 residues: CASSATGGGYEQYF. The DNA of the CDR3 is TGTGCCAGCAGCGCTACAGGGGGCGGGTACGAGCAGTACTTC.

For this clonotype: This could be a read error, since a much larger clone is one nucleotide away. This sequence joins TRBV7-2 and TRBJ2-7; D is perhaps TRBD2 (6 bases). The CDR3 consists of 15 residues. Germline V lookup: CDR1 SGHTA, CDR2 FQGNSA. CDR3 sequence (DNA): TGTGCCGGCAGCTTAGGGCTAGCGAATACCTACGAGCAGTACTTC. Its translation: CAGSLGLANTYEQYF.

This clonotype was picked up many times. The chain joins TRBV18 to TRBJ1-1; D is perhaps TRBD1 (5 bases). The length of the CDR3 is 15 residues. The V gene's germline CDR1 is KGHSH and CDR2 LQKENI. Deletions cut 3 bases from V and 0 bases from J, with 11 bases between. This CDR3 reads CASSPAGTLNTEAFF. The CDR3 nucleotides read TGTGCCAGCTCACCCGCTGGGACTTTGAACACTGAAGCTTTCTTT.

V and J are TRBV12-5 and TRBJ2-2; no firm D call. Deletions cut 8 bases from V and 2 bases from J, with 9 bases between. Germline V gene sequence: CDR1 LGHNT, CDR2 FRNRAP. This CDR3 spans 13 amino acids. CDR3 DNA: TGTGCTAGTCGCTCCCAAAACACCGGGGAGCTGTTTTTT. Residues: CASRSQNTGELFF.

This clonotype was recorded at least ten times. The V and J genes are TRBV24-1 and TRBJ2-3; a weak D match, TRBD1 (5 bases). Germline assignment: CDR1 KGHDR and CDR2 SFDVKD. The CDR3 runs to 15 residues. Trimming shortened V by 6 bases and J by 2 bases, and 14 bases separated the two germline ends. The CDR3 coding sequence is TGTGCCACCAGTACAAAGGGGTCCAACACAGATACGCAGTATTTT. Protein sequence: CATSTKGSNTDTQYF.

The chain is built from TRBV7-9 and TRBJ2-5; the match to TRBD1 covers 10 bases. Losses at the gene ends were 6 bases for V and 1 base for J; bases not matched to a gene: 8. The germline V gene has CDR1 SEHNR and CDR2 FQNEAQ (reference sequence). This CDR3 spans 16 amino acids. The CDR3 DNA reads as TGTGCCAGCAGTAATCGGGACAGGGGCCCCCAAGAGACCCAGTACTTC. Its translation is CASSNRDRGPQETQYF.

The chain combines TRBV28 with TRBJ2-3, with 8 bases aligning to TRBD2. Germline assignment: CDR1 MDHEN and CDR2 SYDVKM. CDR3 length equals 16 residues. V was clipped by 0 bases and J by 5 bases; unmatched bases: 7. This chain's CDR3 is CASSLWGSGEEDTQYF. CDR3 nucleotide sequence: TGTGCCAGCAGTTTATGGGGTAGCGGGGAGGAAGATACGCAGTATTTT.